These T cell receptor beta chains were read from a single sample in a study of OX40 agonist ivuxolimab in advanced cancers. The protocol was immunoSEQ multiplex PCR, while the TCRdb copy is restricted to in-frame clones and leaves out a portion. The sample holds 70,000 to 95,000 clones, roughly 93% seen once. The material was CD4+ or CD8+ T cells sorted from blood, obtained in a trial of the OX40 agonist ivuxolimab. Receptor source: an adult with an advanced solid tumor such as melanoma, head and neck, liver or kidney cancer. Both conserved end residues are part of each CDR3. D genes are given only for firm matches. Clone size is shown for a subset of rows, as once, few, many or a class of expanded clone.

j_call	d_call	v_call	clone_size	cdr3_aa	cdr3_nt
TRBJ2-2	.	TRBV27	few	CASSKSTALVGNTGELFF	TGTGCCAGCAGTAAATCGACAGCGCTCGTGGGCAACACCGGGGAGCTGTTTTTT
TRBJ2-3	TRBD2	TRBV27	.	CASSLRGTSGDLTSTDTQYF	TGTGCCAGCAGTTTGAGGGGGACTAGCGGGGATCTAACTAGCACAGATACGCAGTATTTT
TRBJ2-3	.	TRBV30	.	CAWSLDTLTDTQYF	TGTGCCTGGAGTTTGGACACCCTCACAGATACGCAGTATTTT
TRBJ1-3	.	TRBV28	.	CASSGGGSGNTIYF	TGTGCCAGCAGTGGGGGGGGAAGTGGAAACACCATATATTTT
TRBJ1-4	TRBD1	TRBV5-5	.	CASSMGQGLPNEKLFF	TGTGCCAGCAGCATGGGACAGGGGCTACCTAATGAAAAACTGTTTTTT
TRBJ1-1	TRBD1	TRBV6-4	.	CASSYRGGTEAFF	TGTGCCAGCAGTTACAGGGGTGGCACTGAAGCTTTCTTT
TRBJ1-1	.	TRBV7-2	.	CASSSSGTEAFF	TGTGCCAGCAGCTCCTCCGGCACTGAAGCTTTCTTT
TRBJ2-5	.	TRBV10-3	.	CAISESNRQETQYF	TGTGCCATCAGTGAGTCGAATCGACAAGAGACCCAGTACTTC
TRBJ1-1	.	TRBV19	.	CASFRDQNTEAFF	TGTGCCAGTTTTCGGGATCAGAACACTGAAGCTTTCTTT
TRBJ2-2	.	TRBV14	.	CASSPQGSGELFF	TGTGCCAGCAGCCCCCAGGGATCCGGGGAGCTGTTTTTT
TRBJ1-5	.	TRBV6-1	.	CASSDTGTGYSLWPQHF	TGTGCCAGCAGTGATACGGGAACAGGATACAGCCTATGGCCCCAGCATTTT
TRBJ2-1	.	TRBV28	.	CASTAFGEASYNEQFF	TGTGCCAGCACTGCCTTCGGGGAGGCCTCCTACAATGAGCAGTTCTTC
TRBJ2-7	.	TRBV28	.	CASGTTGSVTPYEQYF	TGTGCCAGCGGGACAACGGGGAGCGTTACCCCCTACGAGCAGTACTTC
TRBJ1-5	TRBD1	TRBV10-3	.	CAINGQGGQPQHF	TGTGCCATCAATGGACAGGGGGGTCAGCCCCAGCATTTT
TRBJ2-7	.	TRBV29-1	.	CSVDDRGTEQYF	TGCAGCGTTGATGATAGGGGGACCGAGCAGTACTTC
TRBJ1-6	TRBD1	TRBV6-6	once	CASSRPGTGGNSPLHF	TGTGCCAGCAGTCGTCCCGGGACAGGTGGGAATTCACCCCTCCACTTT
TRBJ2-7	.	TRBV7-2	.	CASSLMGNYEQYF	TGTGCCAGCAGCTTGATGGGAAACTACGAGCAGTACTTC
TRBJ1-2	.	TRBV30	.	CAWSVTAGYTF	TGTGCCTGGAGTGTAACGGCGGGCTACACCTTC
TRBJ1-4	.	TRBV6-5	.	CASSSISRSEKLFF	TGTGCCAGCAGTTCTATATCTCGGTCGGAAAAACTGTTTTTT
TRBJ2-7	TRBD2	TRBV7-2	few	CASGVAGSSYEQYF	TGTGCCAGCGGGGTAGCGGGGAGCTCCTACGAGCAGTACTTC
TRBJ2-5	.	TRBV6-1	.	CASSDSTVQETQYF	TGTGCCAGCAGTGACTCGACAGTTCAAGAGACCCAGTACTTC
TRBJ2-5	TRBD1	TRBV6-1	.	CASAVDRGLETQYF	TGTGCCAGCGCCGTGGACAGGGGGCTAGAGACCCAGTACTTC
TRBJ1-3	TRBD1	TRBV18	few	CASSPGQGGGNTIYF	TGTGCCAGCTCACCAGGACAGGGAGGTGGAAACACCATATATTTT
TRBJ2-5	TRBD2	TRBV12-5	.	CASGLGTSGGAGETQYF	TGTGCTAGTGGTTTGGGGACTAGCGGGGGGGCCGGAGAGACCCAGTACTTC
TRBJ1-2	TRBD1	TRBV18	once	CASSQVGTGANYGYTF	TGTGCCAGCTCACAAGTAGGGACAGGAGCTAACTATGGCTACACCTTC
TRBJ2-7	TRBD2	TRBV5-1	.	CASRRLAGGQVHEQYF	TGCGCCAGCAGAAGACTAGCGGGGGGGCAAGTCCACGAGCAGTACTTC
TRBJ2-1	.	TRBV13	.	CASSPRAGTGSYNEQFF	TGTGCCAGCAGCCCGAGAGCCGGGACTGGCTCCTACAATGAGCAGTTCTTC
TRBJ2-1	.	TRBV11-3	.	CASSFGGNNEQFF	TGTGCCAGCAGCTTCGGTGGCAACAATGAGCAGTTCTTC
TRBJ2-1	.	TRBV20-1	.	CSARLADEQFF	TGCAGCGCTCGCCTAGCCGATGAGCAGTTCTTC